This T cell receptor beta chain was sequenced for a study of Graves' ophthalmopathy and Graves' hyperthyroidism (dated by TCRdb to 2016 to 2019). Background on the whole study: Peripheral blood samples were taken at the time of initial diagnosis, before any treatment was given. To tell Graves' ophthalmopathy apart from Graves' hyperthyroidism, and to predict which patients would progress to ophthalmopathy, the study relied on TCR beta repertoire signatures. In total, approximately 130 blood samples were TCR-sequenced: 40 to 45 ophthalmopathy, some 75 hyperthyroidism and some 17 hyperthyroidism-to-ophthalmopathy patients. A discovery set of 95 to 100 patients (43 ophthalmopathy, around 57 stable hyperthyroidism) was enrolled to explore V-J signatures distinguishing ophthalmopathy from hyperthyroidism. The independent validation cohort included about 19 hyperthyroidism patients plus 17 patients who later progressed from hyperthyroidism to ophthalmopathy. T-cell repertoires of thyroid tissue and blood were compared in more than 5 hyperthyroidism patients. Following sample collection, hyperthyroidism patients were given methimazole at a starting dose of 30 mg daily, and ophthalmopathy patients were given high-dose intravenous methylprednisolone. The 75 to 100 discovery patients were randomly split 7:3 into training and test sets. Overall study outcomes, separate from this receptor: Most expanded thyroid clonotypes with frequency above 0.001 were also detected in blood, suggesting blood repertoires may reflect the thyroid immune response. In validation, the model predicted ophthalmopathy progression with about 64% sensitivity and less than 80% specificity; 12 predicted patients were CT-confirmed with GO in a median of 6.5 months. No statistical method was used to set the sample size in advance, and the investigators knew which group each participant was assigned to. In cross-validation, the 13-signature model distinguished ophthalmopathy from stable hyperthyroidism with just over 85% sensitivity and 81.08% specificity, while in the test set the corresponding values were about 80% and 75%.

The sample holds many counts of this clonotype. This receptor's antigen is unknown. No per-base quality is available; no much larger clone lies one base away. CDR1 and CDR2 (MDHEN, SYDVKM) derive from the germline V gene. The trim is 6 bases for V and 0 bases for J, with a gap of 12 bases between the germline ends. From its cysteine to its phenylalanine, the CDR3 spans 15 amino acids. CDR3 DNA only is kept here, 45 bases in frame from base 1. For repertoire sequencing, the TCR beta CDR3 regions were amplified from RNA transcripts. HTBI primers and the Qiagen OneStep RT-PCR kit were used in a first-round RT-PCR, which was followed by a second-round multiplex PCR, size selection and purification. Libraries were sequenced on an Illumina HiSeq2000 using paired-end 100 bp reads. The original pipeline was this. Reads were processed with SOAPnuke, discarding reads with adapters, uncalled bases, mean Phred below 15, or no exact constant-primer or identifier match. COPE v1.2.5 was used to merge high-quality paired reads. Clonotypes were defined as unique nucleotide sequences and were aligned to IMGT TRB V, D and J references using MiTCR v1.1. Only V-J combinations with frequency above 0.0001 were analysed, covering approximately 99% of repertoires. For each V-J combination, a TCR clonal expansion and chaos score was defined as the ratio of F50 clonal expansion to chaos observed in the TCRdist matrix. Features were reduced by Welch's t-statistics and random forest to approximately 13 V-J combinations, which fed a naive Bayes classifier. The similarity between thyroid and blood repertoires was quantified using the Morisita-Horn index. TCRdb's own reprocessing of the public reads used fastp at Q25 and MiXCR and kept productive beta chains. Every CDR3 protein is listed once, alongside the most common genes and DNA of its rows. The V and J calls follow TCRdb's processing rather than the paper's. The sample profile shows 450,000 or so distinct CDR3 sequences; 13% to 15% of them were found once. About a tenth of the sample comes from the top ten.

Ophthalmopathy patients had moderately to severely active disease, Clinical Activity Score of at least 3, NOSPECS grade of at least 4, and disease duration under 3 months. Patients with other autoimmune diseases, uncontrolled infections, pregnancy or lactation were excluded. Diagnosis was based on clinical symptoms, serum thyroxine, TRAb, thyroid ultrasound and orbital computed tomography. PBMCs were isolated from 10 ml of fresh peripheral blood by Ficoll-Paque density gradient centrifugation. Total RNA was extracted using Trizol reagent, and RNA quality was checked on an Agilent 2100 Bioanalyzer. The sequence is built from TRBV28 and TRBJ1-5; TRBD1 might be the D gene, on 5 matching bases. The source of this sequence is a woman under 40 with Graves' ophthalmopathy. Donor details come from another sample of the same person, matched by shared clones. Sequencing was carried out using blood. The CDR3 amino acid sequence is: CASRRDGYSNQPQHF. The DNA is TGTGCCAGCAGGCGGGACGGATATAGCAATCAGCCCCAGCATTTT.